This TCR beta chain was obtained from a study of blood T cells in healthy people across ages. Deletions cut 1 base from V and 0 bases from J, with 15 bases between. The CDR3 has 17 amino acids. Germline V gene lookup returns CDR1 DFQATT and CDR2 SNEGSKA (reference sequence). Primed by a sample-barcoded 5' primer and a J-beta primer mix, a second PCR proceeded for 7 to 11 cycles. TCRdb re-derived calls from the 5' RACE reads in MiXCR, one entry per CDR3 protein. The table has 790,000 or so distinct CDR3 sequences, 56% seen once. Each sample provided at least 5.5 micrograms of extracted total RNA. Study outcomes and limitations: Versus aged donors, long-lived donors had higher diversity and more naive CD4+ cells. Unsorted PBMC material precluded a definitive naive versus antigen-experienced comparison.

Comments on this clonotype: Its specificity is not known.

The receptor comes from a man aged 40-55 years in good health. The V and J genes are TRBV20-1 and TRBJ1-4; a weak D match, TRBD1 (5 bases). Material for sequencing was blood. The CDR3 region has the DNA TGCAGTGCTAGAGGAGGCAACAGGCTGGCAACTAATGAAAAACTGTTTTTT. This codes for CSARGGNRLATNEKLFF.